This T cell receptor beta chain originates from a study of post-analysis software for immune sequencing data. Across the whole study: As for disease course, relapsing-remitting, secondary progressive and progressive-relapsing multiple sclerosis were all included. Regarding the study as a whole: Controls showed lower frequencies than patients for five TRBV segments, and TRBV5-6, TRBV5-1 and TRBV20-1 were among these. Patients with multiple sclerosis recorded significantly lower normalized Chao1 diversity than controls, the study found.

The library was made from cDNA and included unique molecular identifiers. About 500,000 cDNA molecules were obtained per 1 to 10 million input T cells. Via MiXCR, TCRdb re-called the PCR reads, giving one row per CDR3 protein. Here the sample spans approximately 460,000 distinct CDR3 sequences, over 35% being singletons. V was clipped by 5 bases and J by 3 bases; unmatched bases: 6. Germline loops: CDR1 SGHVS, CDR2 FQNEAQ. This CDR3 is built from 16 residues. Details on this clonotype: Its antigen is currently unknown.

Sequenced material: blood. This receptor was identified in a girl aged 10-17 years with multiple sclerosis. The genes are TRBV7-8 and TRBJ2-3; 12 bases match TRBD2. The CDR3 region is CASSPASGRATDTQYF. As DNA, the CDR3 is TGTGCCAGCAGCCCCGCTAGCGGGAGGGCGACAGATACGCAGTATTTT.